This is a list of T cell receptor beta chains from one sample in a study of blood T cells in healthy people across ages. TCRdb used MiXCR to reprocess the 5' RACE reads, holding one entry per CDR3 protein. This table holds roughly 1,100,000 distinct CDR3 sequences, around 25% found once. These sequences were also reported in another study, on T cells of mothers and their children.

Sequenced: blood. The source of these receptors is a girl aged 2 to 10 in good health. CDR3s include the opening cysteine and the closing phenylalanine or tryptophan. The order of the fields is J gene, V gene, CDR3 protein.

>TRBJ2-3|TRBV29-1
CSVRTVLTDTQYF
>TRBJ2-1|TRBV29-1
CSVTRTSGRDNEQFF
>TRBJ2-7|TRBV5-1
CASSLDGPTREQYF
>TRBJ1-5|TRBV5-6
CASSLGPGVSNQPQHF
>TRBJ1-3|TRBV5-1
CASSLRTGTAGNTIYF
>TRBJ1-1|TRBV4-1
CASSQEGRVEIEAFF
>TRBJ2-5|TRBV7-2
CASSLEGLPAETQYF
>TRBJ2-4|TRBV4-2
CASSQDGAAGDIQYF
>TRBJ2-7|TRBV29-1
CSVVGTVVHEQYF
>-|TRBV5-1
CASSLLEPGRIMDEQFF
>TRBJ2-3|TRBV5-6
CASSFVRGRDTQYF
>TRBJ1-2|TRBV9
CASTGSLNYGYTF
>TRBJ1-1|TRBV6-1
CASSDWDRVKPTMNTEAFF
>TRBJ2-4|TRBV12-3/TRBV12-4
CARGDRGRPKQDIQYF
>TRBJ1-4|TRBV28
CASSFDRGSRFF
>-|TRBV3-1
CASSQEGLIPHNEQFF
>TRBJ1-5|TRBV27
CASSLVAGTQPQHF
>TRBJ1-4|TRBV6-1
CASTRAGNEKLFF
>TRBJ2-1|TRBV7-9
CASSLASLTSSYNEQFF
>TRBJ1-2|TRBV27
CASSPLVDYGYTF
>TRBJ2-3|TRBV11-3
CASSSRTSGGPDTQYF
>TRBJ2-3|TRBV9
CASSGDRGVSDTQYF
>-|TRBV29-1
CSAEGNEQFF
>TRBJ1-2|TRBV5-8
CASSLGGQGAYGYTF
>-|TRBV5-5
CASSLVSGTLNEQFF
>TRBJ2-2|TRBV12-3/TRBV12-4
CASSRLRQGGTGELFF
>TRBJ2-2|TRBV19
CATQWGLGGDGELFF
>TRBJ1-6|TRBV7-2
CASSLVTENNSPLHF
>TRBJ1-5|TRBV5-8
CASSLGTGANQPQHF
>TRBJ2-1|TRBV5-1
CASSLGQGWAYNEQFF
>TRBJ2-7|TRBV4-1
CASSQEGAGGQYF
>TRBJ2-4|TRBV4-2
CASSQDEGDRTNIQYF
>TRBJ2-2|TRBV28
CASYQREGHPGELFF
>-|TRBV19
CASSISRLAEVNNEQFF
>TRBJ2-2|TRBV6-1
CASSEGTYTGELFF
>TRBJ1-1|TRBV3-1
CASSQEALGPNTEAFF
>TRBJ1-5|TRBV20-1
CSAISSLNQPQHF
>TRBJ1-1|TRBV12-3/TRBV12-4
CASWEKGVGWTEAFF
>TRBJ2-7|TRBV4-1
CASSQDGWDLEQYF
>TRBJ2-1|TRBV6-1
CASTPAVDEQFF
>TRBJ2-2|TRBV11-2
CASSSLAGMSGELFF
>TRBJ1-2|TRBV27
CASSLTGTEVYGYTF
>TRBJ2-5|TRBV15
CATSRDLSKDAKQETQYF
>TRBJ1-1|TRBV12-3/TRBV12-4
CASSLAQQEAFF
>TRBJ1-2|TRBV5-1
CASSLKPGYSMNYGYTF
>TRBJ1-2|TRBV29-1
CSVEVSGGNGYTF
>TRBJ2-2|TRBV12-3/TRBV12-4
CATQGPLGGELFF
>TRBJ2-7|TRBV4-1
CASRPGSGRDEQYF
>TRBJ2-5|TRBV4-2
CASSQARQEETQYF
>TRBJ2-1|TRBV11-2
CASSHKLAEIYNEQFF
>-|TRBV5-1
CASSPGLSGIEQFF
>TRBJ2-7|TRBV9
CASSPGGTSYEQYF
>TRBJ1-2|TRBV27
CASSLKAGGSGYTF
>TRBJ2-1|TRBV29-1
CSVEHSNYNEQFF